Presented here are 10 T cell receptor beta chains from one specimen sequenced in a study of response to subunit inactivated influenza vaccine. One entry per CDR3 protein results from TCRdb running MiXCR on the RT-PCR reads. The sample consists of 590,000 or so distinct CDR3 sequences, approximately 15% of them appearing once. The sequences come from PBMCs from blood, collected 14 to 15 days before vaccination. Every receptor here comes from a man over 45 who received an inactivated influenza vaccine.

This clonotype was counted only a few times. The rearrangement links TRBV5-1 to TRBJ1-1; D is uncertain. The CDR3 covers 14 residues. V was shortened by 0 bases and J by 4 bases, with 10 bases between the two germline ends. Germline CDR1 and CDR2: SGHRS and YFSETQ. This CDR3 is CASSLGGLTTEAFF. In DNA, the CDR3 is TGCGCCAGCAGCTTGGGAGGCCTGACCACTGAAGCTTTCTTT.

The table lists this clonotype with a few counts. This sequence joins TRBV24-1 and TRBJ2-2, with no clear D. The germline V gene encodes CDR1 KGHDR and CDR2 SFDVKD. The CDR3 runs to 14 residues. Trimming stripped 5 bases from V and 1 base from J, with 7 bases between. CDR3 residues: CATSAGQNTGELFF. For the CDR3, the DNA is TGTGCCACCAGTGCTGGGCAGAACACCGGGGAGCTGTTTTTT.

CDR3 bases: TGTGCCAGCAGACTCGGGGACGGCGAGACCCAGTACTTC. Its translation is CASRLGDGETQYF. The J gene is TRBJ2-5, the V gene TRBV7-2; perhaps D is TRBD1 or TRBD2 (5 bases each). Per the germline V gene, CDR1 is SGHTA and CDR2 is FQGNSA. CDR3 length: 13 amino acids. Trimming removed 6 bases at V and 5 bases at J, with 13 bases between. The full variable domain, in which reference TRBV7-2 and TRBJ2-5 provide the parts outside the CDR3, is GAGVSQSPSNKVTEKGKDVELRCDPISGHTALYWYRQSLGQGLEFLIYFQGNSAPDKSGLPSDRFSAERTGGSVSTLTIQRTQQEDSAVYLCASRLGDGETQYFGPGTRLLVL.

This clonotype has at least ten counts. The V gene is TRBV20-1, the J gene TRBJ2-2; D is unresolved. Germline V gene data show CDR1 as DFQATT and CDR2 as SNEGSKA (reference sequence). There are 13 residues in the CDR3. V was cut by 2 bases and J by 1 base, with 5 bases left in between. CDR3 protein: CSARSRNTGELFF. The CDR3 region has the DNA TGCAGTGCTAGAAGCAGGAACACCGGGGAGCTGTTTTTT.

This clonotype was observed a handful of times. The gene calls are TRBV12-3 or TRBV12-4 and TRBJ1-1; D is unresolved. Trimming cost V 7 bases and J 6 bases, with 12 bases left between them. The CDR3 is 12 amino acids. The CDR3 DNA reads TGTGCCAGCACCGGGCAGTTGGCTGAAGCTTTCTTT. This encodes CASTGQLAEAFF.

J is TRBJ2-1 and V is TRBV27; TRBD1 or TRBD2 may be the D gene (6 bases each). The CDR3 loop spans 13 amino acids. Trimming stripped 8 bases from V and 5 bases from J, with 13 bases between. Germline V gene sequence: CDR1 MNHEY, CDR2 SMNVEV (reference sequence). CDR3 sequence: CASGRQGNNEQFF. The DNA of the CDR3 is TGTGCCAGCGGGAGGCAGGGGAACAATGAGCAGTTCTTC.

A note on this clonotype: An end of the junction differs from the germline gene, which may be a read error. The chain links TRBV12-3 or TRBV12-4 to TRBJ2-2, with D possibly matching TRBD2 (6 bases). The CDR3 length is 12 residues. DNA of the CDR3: TGTGCCAGCAGTTTAGTGTCCGGGGGGCTGTTTTTT. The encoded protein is CASSLVSGGLFF.

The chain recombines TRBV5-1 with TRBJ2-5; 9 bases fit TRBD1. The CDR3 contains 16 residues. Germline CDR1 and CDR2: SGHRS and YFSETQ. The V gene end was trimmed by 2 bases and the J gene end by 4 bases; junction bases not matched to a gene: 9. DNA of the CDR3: TGCGCCAGCAGCTTAACAGGACAGGGGTGGGGAGAGACCCAGTACTTC. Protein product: CASSLTGQGWGETQYF. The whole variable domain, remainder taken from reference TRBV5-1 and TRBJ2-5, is KAGVTQTPRYLIKTRGQQVTLSCSPISGHRSVSWYQQTPGQGLQFLFEYFSETQRNKGNFPGRFSGRQFSNSRSEMNVSTLELGDSALYLCASSLTGQGWGETQYFGPGTRLLVL.

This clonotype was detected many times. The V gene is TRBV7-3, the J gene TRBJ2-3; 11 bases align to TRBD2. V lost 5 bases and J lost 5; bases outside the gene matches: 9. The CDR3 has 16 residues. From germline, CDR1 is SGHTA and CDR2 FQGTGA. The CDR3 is CASSLLTSGTGDTQYF. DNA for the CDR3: TGTGCCAGCAGCCTCCTGACTAGCGGGACCGGAGATACGCAGTATTTT.

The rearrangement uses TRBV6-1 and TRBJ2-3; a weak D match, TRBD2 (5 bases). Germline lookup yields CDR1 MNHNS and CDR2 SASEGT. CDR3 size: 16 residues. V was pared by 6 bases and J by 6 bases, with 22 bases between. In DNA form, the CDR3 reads TGTGCCAGCAGAATAGCAGCGGCCCCCGGCGCGGATACGCAGTATTTT. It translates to CASRIAAAPGADTQYF.